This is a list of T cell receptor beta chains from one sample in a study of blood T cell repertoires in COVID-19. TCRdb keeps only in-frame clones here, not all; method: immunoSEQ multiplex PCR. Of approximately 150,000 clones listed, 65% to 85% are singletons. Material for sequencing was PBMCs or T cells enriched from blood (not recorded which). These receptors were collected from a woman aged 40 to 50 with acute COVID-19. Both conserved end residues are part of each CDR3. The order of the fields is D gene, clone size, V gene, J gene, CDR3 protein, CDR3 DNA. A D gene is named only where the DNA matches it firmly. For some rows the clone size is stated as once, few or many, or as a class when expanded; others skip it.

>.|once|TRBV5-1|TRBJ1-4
CASSSQGGSYEKLFF
TGCGCCAGCAGCTCTCAGGGCGGGAGTTATGAAAAACTGTTTTTT
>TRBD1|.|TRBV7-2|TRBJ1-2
CASSLVGTGQRNGYTF
TGTGCCAGCAGCTTAGTAGGGACAGGACAGAGGAATGGCTACACCTTC
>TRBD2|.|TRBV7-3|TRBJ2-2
CASSPYGRATTGELFF
TGTGCCAGCAGCCCATACGGGAGGGCCACCACCGGGGAGCTGTTTTTT
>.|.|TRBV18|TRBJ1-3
CASSAQAVFSGNTIYF
TGTGCCAGCTCAGCCCAGGCCGTTTTCTCTGGAAACACCATATATTTT
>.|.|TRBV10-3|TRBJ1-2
CAISGGLRGYTF
TGTGCCATCAGCGGAGGCCTACGGGGCTACACCTTC
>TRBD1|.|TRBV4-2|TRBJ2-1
CASSRGQGRGTEQFF
TGTGCCAGCAGTAGGGGACAGGGCCGAGGAACTGAGCAGTTCTTC
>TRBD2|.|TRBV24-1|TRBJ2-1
CATSDSRAGNYNEQFF
TGTGCCACCAGTGATTCCCGAGCGGGAAACTACAATGAGCAGTTCTTC
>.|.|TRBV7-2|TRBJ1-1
CASSLTGMNTEAFF
TGTGCCAGCAGCTTAACGGGGATGAACACTGAAGCTTTCTTT
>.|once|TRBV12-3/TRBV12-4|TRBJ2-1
CASGGASGTGQFF
TGTGCCAGCGGAGGGGCTAGCGGGACAGGGCAGTTCTTC
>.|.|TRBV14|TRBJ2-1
CASSQDWREAYNEQFF
TGTGCCAGCAGCCAAGATTGGAGAGAGGCTTACAATGAGCAGTTCTTC
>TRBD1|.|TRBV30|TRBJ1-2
CAWRQGAVNYGYTF
TGTGCCTGGAGGCAGGGGGCAGTTAACTATGGCTACACCTTC
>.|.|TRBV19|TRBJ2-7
CASRKDTNYEQYF
TGTGCCAGTAGAAAGGACACCAACTACGAGCAGTACTTC
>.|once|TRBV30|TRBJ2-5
CAWRGEETQYF
TGTGCCTGGAGAGGGGAAGAGACCCAGTACTTC
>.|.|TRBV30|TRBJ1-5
CAWSGQDGQPQHF
TGTGCCTGGAGTGGACAGGACGGGCAGCCCCAGCATTTT
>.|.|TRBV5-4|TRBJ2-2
CASSLQDHTGELFF
TGTGCCAGCAGCTTACAGGATCACACCGGGGAGCTGTTTTTT
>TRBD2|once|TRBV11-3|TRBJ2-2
CASSSRVLAGGTGELFF
TGTGCCAGCAGCTCCCGGGTACTAGCGGGAGGCACCGGGGAGCTGTTTTTT
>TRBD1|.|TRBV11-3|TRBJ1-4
CASSLVARGDEKLFF
TGTGCCAGCAGCTTAGTGGCCAGGGGGGACGAAAAACTGTTTTTT
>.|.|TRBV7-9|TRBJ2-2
CASSLAGVTGELFF
TGTGCCAGCAGCTTAGCAGGGGTAACCGGGGAGCTGTTTTTT
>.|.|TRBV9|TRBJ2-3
CASSVDQDTQYF
TGTGCCAGCAGCGTAGATCAGGATACGCAGTATTTT
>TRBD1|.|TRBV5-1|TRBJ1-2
CASSSRGTAQANYGYTF
TGCGCCAGCAGCTCCAGAGGGACAGCACAAGCTAACTATGGCTACACCTTC
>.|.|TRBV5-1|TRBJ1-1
CASSLEGFNTEAFF
TGCGCCAGCAGCTTGGAGGGGTTTAACACTGAAGCTTTCTTT
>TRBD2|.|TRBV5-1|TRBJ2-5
CASSWKTSGAETQYF
TGCGCCAGCAGCTGGAAGACTAGCGGGGCAGAGACCCAGTACTTC
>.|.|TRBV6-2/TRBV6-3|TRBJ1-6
CASSLLRQTNSPLHF
TGTGCCAGCAGCCTGCTACGACAGACTAATTCACCCCTCCACTTT
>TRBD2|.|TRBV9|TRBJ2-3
CASSVGLASTDTQYF
TGTGCCAGCAGCGTAGGACTAGCTTCCACAGATACGCAGTATTTT
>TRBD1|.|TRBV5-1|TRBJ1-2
CASSRTGEAYGYTF
TGCGCCAGCAGCAGGACAGGGGAAGCTTATGGCTACACCTTC
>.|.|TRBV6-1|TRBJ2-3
CASSESASTDTQYF
TGTGCCAGCAGTGAAAGCGCTAGCACAGATACGCAGTATTTT
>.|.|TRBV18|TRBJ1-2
CASSQSNYGYTF
TGTGCCAGCTCACAGAGTAACTATGGCTACACCTTC
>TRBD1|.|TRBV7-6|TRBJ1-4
CASSLGQGLANEKLFF
TGTGCCAGCAGCCTGGGACAGGGTCTAGCTAATGAAAAACTGTTTTTT
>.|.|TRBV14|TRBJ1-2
CASSQDRGFFGYTF
TGTGCCAGCAGCCAAGATAGAGGCTTTTTCGGCTACACCTTC
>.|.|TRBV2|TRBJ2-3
CASSAGSGRTDTQYF
TGTGCCAGCAGTGCCGGGTCTGGCCGCACAGATACGCAGTATTTT
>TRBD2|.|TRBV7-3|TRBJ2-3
CASSSRPTSGRITDTQYF
TGTGCCAGCAGCTCGAGACCGACTAGCGGGAGAATCACAGATACGCAGTATTTT